This T cell receptor (beta chain) was recorded in a study of Ad26.COV2.S vaccination and SARS-CoV-2 variants. Overall study context: A COV1001 Ad26.COV2.S trial-arm participant provided the sample.

Treatment defined: roughly 19 received Ad26.COV2.S at low or high dose, single or two shots; several received placebo; per-sample allocation not given. The study sampled participants on day 63 after the first vaccine or placebo injection. A Boston donor was an adult aged 18-55 years. Assay: immunoSEQ multiplex PCR; the TCRdb copy retains only in-frame clones and omits some. The table lists roughly 700,000 clones, around 92% of them singletons. Germline V CDR1 and CDR2: MNHEY, SVGEGT. J lost 0 bases, V lost 2 bases, and 10 bases had no gene match. The CDR3 has 18 residues. The specimen was peripheral blood, collected in a trial of Ad26.COV2.S vaccine versus placebo. V is TRBV6-2 or TRBV6-3 and J is TRBJ2-7; 10 bases are a match to TRBD2. The receptor's source is a person aged 18-60 years who received the Ad26.COV2.S COVID-19 vaccine or a placebo. The CDR3: CASSYVIGSGGTSYEQYF. The DNA of the CDR3 is TGTGCCAGCAGTTACGTCATCGGTAGCGGGGGGACCTCCTACGAGCAGTACTTC.